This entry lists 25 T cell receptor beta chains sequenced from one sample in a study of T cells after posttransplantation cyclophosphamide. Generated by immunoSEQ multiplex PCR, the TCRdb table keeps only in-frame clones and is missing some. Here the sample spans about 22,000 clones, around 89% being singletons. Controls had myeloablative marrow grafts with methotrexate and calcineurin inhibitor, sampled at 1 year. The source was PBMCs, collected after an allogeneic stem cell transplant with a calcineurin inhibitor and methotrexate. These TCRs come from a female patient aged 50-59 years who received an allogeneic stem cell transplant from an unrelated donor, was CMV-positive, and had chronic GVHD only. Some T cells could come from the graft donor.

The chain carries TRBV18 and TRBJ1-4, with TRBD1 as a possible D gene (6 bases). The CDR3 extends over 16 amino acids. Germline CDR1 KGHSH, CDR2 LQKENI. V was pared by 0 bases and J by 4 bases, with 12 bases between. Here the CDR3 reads CASSPPQGSINEKLFF. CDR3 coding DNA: TGTGCCAGCTCACCACCCCAGGGGTCGATTAATGAAAAACTGTTTTTT.

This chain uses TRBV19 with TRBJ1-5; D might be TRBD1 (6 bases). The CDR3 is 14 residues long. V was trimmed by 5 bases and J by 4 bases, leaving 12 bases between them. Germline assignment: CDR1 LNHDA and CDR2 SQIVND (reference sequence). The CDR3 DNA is TGTGCCAGTAGTCGGACAGTAAGGAATCAGCCCCAGCATTTT. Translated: CASSRTVRNQPQHF.

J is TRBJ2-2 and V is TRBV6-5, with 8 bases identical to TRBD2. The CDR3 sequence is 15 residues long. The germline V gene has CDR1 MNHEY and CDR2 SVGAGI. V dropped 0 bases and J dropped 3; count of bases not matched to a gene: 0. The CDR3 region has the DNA TGTGCCAGCAGTTACTCACTAGCGGACACCGGGGAGCTGTTTTTT. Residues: CASSYSLADTGELFF.

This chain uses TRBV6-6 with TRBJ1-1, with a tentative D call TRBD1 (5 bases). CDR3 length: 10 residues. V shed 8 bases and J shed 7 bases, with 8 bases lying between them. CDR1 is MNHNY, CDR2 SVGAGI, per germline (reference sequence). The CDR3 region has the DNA TGTGCCAGCGGCGACAGTGAAGCTTTCTTT. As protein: CASGDSEAFF.

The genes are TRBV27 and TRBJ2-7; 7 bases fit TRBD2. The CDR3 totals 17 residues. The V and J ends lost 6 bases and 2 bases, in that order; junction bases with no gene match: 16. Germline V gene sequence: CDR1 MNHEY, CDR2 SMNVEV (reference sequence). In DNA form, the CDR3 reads TGTGCCAGCAGGCCTATGACTAGCCGGGGAGGAACCTACGAGCAGTACTTC. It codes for CASRPMTSRGGTYEQYF.

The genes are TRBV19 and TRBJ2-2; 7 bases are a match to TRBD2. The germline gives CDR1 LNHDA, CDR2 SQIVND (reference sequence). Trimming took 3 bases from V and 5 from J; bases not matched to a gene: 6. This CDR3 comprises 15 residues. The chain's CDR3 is CASSMSSGETGELFF. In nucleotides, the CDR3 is TGTGCCAGTAGTATGTCTAGCGGCGAAACCGGGGAGCTGTTTTTT.

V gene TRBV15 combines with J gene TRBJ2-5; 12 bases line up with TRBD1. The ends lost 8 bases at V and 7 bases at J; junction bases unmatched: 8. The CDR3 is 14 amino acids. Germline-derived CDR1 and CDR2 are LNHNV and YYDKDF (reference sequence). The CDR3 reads CATAGTGGFVTQYF. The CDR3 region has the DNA TGTGCCACCGCCGGGACAGGGGGCTTCGTGACCCAGTACTTC.

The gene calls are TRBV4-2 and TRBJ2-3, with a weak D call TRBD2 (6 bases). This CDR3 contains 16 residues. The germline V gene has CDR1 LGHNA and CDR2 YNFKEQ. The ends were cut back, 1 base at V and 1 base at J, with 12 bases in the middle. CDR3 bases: TGTGCCAGCAGCCAAGGACCAGGGACTGGCACAGATACGCAGTATTTT. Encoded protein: CASSQGPGTGTDTQYF.

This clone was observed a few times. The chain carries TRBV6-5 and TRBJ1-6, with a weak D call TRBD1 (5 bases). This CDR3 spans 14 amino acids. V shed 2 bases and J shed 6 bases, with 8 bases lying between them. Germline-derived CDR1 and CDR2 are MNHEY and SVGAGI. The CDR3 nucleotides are TGTGCCAGCAGTTACAGGCAGGGTAATTCACCCCTCCACTTT. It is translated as CASSYRQGNSPLHF.

The CDR3 coding sequence is TGTGCCAGCTCATCTCCCCAGGGTTTAGTCAATGAGCAGTTCTTC. As protein: CASSSPQGLVNEQFF. This sequence joins TRBV18 and TRBJ2-1, with TRBD1 as a possible D gene (5 bases). V lost 5 bases to trimming and J lost 6 bases, with 17 bases between them. The CDR3 has 15 residues. The germline CDR1 and CDR2 sequences are KGHSH and LQKENI. Supplemented by reference TRBV18 and TRBJ2-1, the full variable domain reads NAGVMQNPRHLVRRRGQEARLRCSPMKGHSHVYWYRQLPEEGLKFMVYLQKENIIDESGMPKERFSAEFPKEGPSILRIQQVVRGDSAAYFCASSSPQGLVNEQFFGPGTRLTVL.

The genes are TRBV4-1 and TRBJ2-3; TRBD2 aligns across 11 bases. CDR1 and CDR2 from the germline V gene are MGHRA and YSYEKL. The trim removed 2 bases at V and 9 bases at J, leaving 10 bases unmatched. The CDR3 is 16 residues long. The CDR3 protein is CASSQTILAGGLTQYF. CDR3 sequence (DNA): TGCGCCAGCAGCCAAACAATTCTAGCGGGAGGTCTGACGCAGTATTTT.

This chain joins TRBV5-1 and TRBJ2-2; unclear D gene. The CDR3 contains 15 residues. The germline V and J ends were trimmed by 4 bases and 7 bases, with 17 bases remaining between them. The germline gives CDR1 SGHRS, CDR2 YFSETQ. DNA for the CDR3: TGCGCCAGCAGCCCCGAAAGTGGGCGTGGCGGGGAGCTGTTTTTT. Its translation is CASSPESGRGGELFF.

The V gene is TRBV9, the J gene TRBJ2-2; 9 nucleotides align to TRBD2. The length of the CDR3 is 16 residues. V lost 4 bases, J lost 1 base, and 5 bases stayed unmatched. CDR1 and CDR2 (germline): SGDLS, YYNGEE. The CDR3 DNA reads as TGTGCCAGCAGCTCGAGACTAGCGGAGAACACCGGGGAGCTGTTTTTT. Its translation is CASSSRLAENTGELFF. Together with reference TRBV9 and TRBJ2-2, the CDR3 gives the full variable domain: DSGVTQTPKHLITATGQRVTLRCSPRSGDLSVYWYQQSLDQGLQFLIQYYNGEERAKGNILERFSAQQFPDLHSELNLSSLELGDSALYFCASSSRLAENTGELFFGEGSRLTVL.

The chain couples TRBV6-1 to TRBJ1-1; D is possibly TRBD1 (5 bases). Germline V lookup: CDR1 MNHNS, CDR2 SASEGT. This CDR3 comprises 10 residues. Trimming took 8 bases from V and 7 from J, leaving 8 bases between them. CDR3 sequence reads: CASGDSEAFF. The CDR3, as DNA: TGTGCCAGCGGCGACAGTGAAGCTTTCTTT.

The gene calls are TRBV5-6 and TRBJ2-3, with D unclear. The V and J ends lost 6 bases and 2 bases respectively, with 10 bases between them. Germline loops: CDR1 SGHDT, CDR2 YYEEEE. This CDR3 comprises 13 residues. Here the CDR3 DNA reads TGTGCCAGCACCCAACACATCACAGATACGCAGTATTTT. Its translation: CASTQHITDTQYF.

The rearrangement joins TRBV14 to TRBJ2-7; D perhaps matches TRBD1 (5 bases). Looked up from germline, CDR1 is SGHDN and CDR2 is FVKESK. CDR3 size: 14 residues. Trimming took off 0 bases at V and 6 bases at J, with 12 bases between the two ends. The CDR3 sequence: CASSQDLVGAEQYF. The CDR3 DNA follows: TGTGCCAGCAGCCAAGATCTTGTAGGGGCCGAGCAGTACTTC.

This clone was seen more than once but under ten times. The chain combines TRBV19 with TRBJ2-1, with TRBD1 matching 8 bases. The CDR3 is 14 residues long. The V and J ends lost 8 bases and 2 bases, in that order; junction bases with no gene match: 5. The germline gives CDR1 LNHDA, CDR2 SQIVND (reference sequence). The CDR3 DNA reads TGTGCCAGTGAAACAGGGGGAACCTACAATGAGCAGTTCTTC. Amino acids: CASETGGTYNEQFF.

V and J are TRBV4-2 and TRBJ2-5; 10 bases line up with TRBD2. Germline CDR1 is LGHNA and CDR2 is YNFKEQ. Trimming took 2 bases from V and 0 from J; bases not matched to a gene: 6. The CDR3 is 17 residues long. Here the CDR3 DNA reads TGTGCCAGCAGCCAACCCACTAGCGGGACGTACCAAGAGACCCAGTACTTC. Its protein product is CASSQPTSGTYQETQYF.

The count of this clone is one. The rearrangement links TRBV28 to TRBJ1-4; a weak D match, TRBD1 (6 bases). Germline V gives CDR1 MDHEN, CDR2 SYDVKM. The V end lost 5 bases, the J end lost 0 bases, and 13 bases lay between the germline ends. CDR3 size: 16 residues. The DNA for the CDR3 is TGTGCCAGCAGTCCTAGGGGGTTTGCAACTAATGAAAAACTGTTTTTT. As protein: CASSPRGFATNEKLFF. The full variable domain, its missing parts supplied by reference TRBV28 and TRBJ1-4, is DVKVTQSSRYLVKRTGEKVFLECVQDMDHENMFWYRQDPGLGLRLIYFSYDVKMKEKGDIPEGYSVSREKKERFSLILESASTNQTSMYLCASSPRGFATNEKLFFGSGTQLSVL.

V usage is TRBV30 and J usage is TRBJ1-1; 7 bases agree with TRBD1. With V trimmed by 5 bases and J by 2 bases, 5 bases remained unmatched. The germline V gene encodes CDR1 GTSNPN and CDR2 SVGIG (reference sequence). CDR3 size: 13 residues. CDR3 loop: CAWHRGSNTEAFF. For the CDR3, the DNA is TGTGCCTGGCACAGGGGAAGTAACACTGAAGCTTTCTTT. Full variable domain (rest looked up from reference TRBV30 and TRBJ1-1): SQTIHQWPATLVQPVGSPLSLECTVEGTSNPNLYWYRQAAGRGLQLLFYSVGIGQISSEVPQNLSASRPQDRQFILSSKKLLLSDSGFYLCAWHRGSNTEAFFGQGTRLTVV.

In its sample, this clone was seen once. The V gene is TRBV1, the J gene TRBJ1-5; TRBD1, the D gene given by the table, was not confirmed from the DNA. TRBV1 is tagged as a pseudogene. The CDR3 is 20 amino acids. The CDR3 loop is CTSSLEDWGHRTYSNQPQHF. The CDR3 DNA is TGCACCAGCAGCCTTGAGGATTGGGGACACCGTACTTATAGCAATCAGCCCCAGCATTTT.

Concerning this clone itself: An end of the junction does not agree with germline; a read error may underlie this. CDR3 in DNA: TGCGCTACACTAGCGGGAGGGAGCTCCTACGAGCAGTACTTC. This gives the protein CATLAGGSSYEQYF. The gene calls are TRBV28 and TRBJ2-7; 13 positions match TRBD2. This CDR3 region has 14 residues. CDR1 is MDHEN and CDR2 is SYDVKM in the germline V gene.

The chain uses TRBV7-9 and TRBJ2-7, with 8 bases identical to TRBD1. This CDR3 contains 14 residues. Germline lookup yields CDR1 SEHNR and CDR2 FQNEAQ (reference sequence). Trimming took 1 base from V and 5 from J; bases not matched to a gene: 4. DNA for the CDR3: TGTGCCAGCAGCTTAGTGCAGGGGGCCGACGAGCAGTACTTC. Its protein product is CASSLVQGADEQYF.

The DNA for the CDR3 is TGCGCCAGCAGCCAATTAAGACTAGCGGCCCGCCGTGAGCAGTTCTTC. Translating it yields CASSQLRLAARREQFF. V usage is TRBV4-1 and J usage is TRBJ2-1, with 9 nucleotides matching TRBD2. The CDR3 is 16 residues long. Germline trimming cut 2 bases from V and 9 bases from J; bases unmatched to any gene: 11. Germline lookup yields CDR1 MGHRA and CDR2 YSYEKL.

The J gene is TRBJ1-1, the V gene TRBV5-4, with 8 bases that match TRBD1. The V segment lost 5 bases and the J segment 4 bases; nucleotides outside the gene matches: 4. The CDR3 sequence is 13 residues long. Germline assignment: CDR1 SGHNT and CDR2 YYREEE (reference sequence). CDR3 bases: TGTGCCAGCAGGGACAGGGACGGCACTGAAGCTTTCTTT. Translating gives CASRDRDGTEAFF.